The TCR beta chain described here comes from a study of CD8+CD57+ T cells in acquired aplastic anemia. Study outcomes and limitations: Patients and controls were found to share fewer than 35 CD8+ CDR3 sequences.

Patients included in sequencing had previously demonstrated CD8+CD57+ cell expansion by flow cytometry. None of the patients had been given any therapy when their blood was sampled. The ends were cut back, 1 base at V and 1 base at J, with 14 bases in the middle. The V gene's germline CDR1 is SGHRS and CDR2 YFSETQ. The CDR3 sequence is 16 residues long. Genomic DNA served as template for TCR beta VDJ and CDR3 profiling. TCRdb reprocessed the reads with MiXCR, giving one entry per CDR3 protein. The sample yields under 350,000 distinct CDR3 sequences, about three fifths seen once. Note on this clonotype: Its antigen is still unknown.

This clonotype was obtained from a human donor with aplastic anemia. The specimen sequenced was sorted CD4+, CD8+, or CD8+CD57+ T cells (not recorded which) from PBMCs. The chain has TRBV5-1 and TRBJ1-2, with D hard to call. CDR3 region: CASSLILSDFNYGYTF. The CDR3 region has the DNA TGCGCCAGCAGCTTGATTTTGTCGGACTTTAACTATGGCTACACCTTC.